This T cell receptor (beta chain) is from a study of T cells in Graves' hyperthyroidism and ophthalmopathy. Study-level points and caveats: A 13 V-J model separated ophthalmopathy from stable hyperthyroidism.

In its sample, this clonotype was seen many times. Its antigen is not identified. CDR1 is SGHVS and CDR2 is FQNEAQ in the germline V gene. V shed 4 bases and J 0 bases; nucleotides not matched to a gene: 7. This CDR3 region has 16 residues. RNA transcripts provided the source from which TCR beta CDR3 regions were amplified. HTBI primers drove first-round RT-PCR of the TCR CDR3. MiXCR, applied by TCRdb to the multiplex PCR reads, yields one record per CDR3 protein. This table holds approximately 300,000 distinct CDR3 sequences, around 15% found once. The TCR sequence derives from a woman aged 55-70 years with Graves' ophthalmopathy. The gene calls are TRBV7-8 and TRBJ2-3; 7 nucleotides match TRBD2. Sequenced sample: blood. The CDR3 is CASSSVSSGSTDTQYF. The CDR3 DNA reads TGTGCCAGCAGCTCGGTATCTAGCGGAAGCACAGATACGCAGTATTTT.